These T cell receptor beta chains were read from a single sample in a study of cytomegalovirus exposure and HLA in healthy donors. Sequenced by immunoSEQ multiplex PCR; TCRdb stores in-frame clones only, minus some. This sample carries about 160,000 clones, 65% to 85% of them seen once, and the ten largest clones take over 1.1%. The sample was PBMCs. These receptors all come from a man in his 60s in good health and CMV-seronegative. The CDR3 runs from the conserved cysteine through the conserved F or W. The D gene is left open where the match is weak. The size entry is marked missing in some rows and otherwise reads once, few, many or a size class.

V	D	J	size	CDR3	DNA
TRBV5-1	TRBD2	TRBJ2-1	NA	CASSDLAGGDNEQFF	TGCGCCAGCAGCGACCTAGCGGGGGGCGACAATGAGCAGTTCTTC
TRBV7-2	NA	TRBJ2-1	NA	CASSLDQGFYNEQFF	TGTGCCAGCAGCTTAGACCAGGGATTCTACAATGAGCAGTTCTTC
TRBV28	NA	TRBJ2-7	NA	CASSLWSGFTYEQYF	TGTGCCAGCAGTTTATGGTCAGGGTTCACCTACGAGCAGTACTTC
TRBV10-3	NA	TRBJ1-2	NA	CAIGAGQGRGYTF	TGTGCCATCGGGGCGGGGCAGGGCCGCGGCTACACCTTC
TRBV7-2	TRBD1	TRBJ1-1	NA	CASRFIQGAGEAFF	TGTGCCAGCAGATTTATTCAGGGGGCAGGTGAAGCTTTCTTT
TRBV11-2	NA	TRBJ2-7	NA	CASVLGNGYEQYF	TGTGCCAGCGTTCTCGGGAATGGGTACGAGCAGTACTTC
TRBV4-1	TRBD1	TRBJ2-7	NA	CASSRGQGHYEQYF	TGCGCCAGCAGCAGGGGACAGGGACACTACGAGCAGTACTTC
TRBV6-5	TRBD1	TRBJ1-4	few	CASRDRGNDEKLFF	TGTGCCAGCAGAGACAGGGGAAACGACGAAAAACTGTTTTTT
TRBV19	TRBD2	TRBJ2-3	NA	CASSIPAGGEADTQYF	TGTGCCAGTAGTATCCCAGCGGGGGGGGAAGCAGATACGCAGTATTTT
TRBV29-1	NA	TRBJ1-2	once	CGGGVSGYTF	TGCGGGGGGGGTGTAAGCGGCTACACCTTC
TRBV2	NA	TRBJ2-7	NA	CASSEARTGYGEQYF	TGTGCCAGCAGTGAAGCGCGAACAGGGTATGGCGAGCAGTACTTC
TRBV5-1	TRBD2	TRBJ2-7	NA	CASSSGGGPDEQYF	TGCGCCAGCAGCTCCGGGGGGGGGCCCGACGAGCAGTACTTC
TRBV10-3	TRBD2	TRBJ2-1	few	CASEPSGYNEQFF	TGTGCCAGCGAGCCTAGCGGCTACAATGAGCAGTTCTTC
TRBV2	TRBD1	TRBJ1-5	NA	CASRQGVDDQPQHF	TGTGCCAGCAGACAGGGGGTTGACGATCAGCCCCAGCATTTT
TRBV5-1	NA	TRBJ2-1	NA	CASSLDGGRLFFF	TGCGCCAGCAGCTTGGACGGGGGGCGATTGTTTTTCTTC
TRBV6-4	NA	TRBJ1-5	NA	CASSDLIARQPQHF	TGTGCCAGCAGTGACTTAATAGCCCGGCAGCCCCAGCATTTT
TRBV2	TRBD2	TRBJ2-1	few	CASSENPGLAGRYNEQFF	TGTGCCAGCAGTGAGAACCCGGGACTAGCGGGAAGATACAATGAGCAGTTCTTC
TRBV7-6	TRBD1	TRBJ2-7	NA	CASSPGTGDSYEQYF	TGTGCCAGCAGCCCCGGGACAGGGGATTCCTACGAGCAGTACTTC
TRBV29-1	NA	TRBJ1-1	few	CSVQKQGNTEAFF	TGCAGCGTACAGAAACAGGGGAACACTGAAGCTTTCTTT
TRBV5-1	NA	TRBJ2-3	few	CASSFGADSTDTQYF	TGCGCCAGCAGCTTTGGGGCGGATAGCACAGATACGCAGTATTTT
TRBV11-2	NA	TRBJ2-5	NA	CASSLVGSSAGETQYF	TGTGCCAGCAGCTTAGTGGGGTCTAGCGCGGGAGAGACCCAGTACTTC
TRBV19	TRBD1	TRBJ2-6	NA	CASSNRGQGASGANVLTF	TGTGCCAGTAGTAATCGGGGACAGGGGGCATCGGGGGCCAACGTCCTGACTTTC
TRBV15	TRBD2	TRBJ2-7	NA	CATSRVGGRTYEQYF	TGTGCCACCAGCAGAGTTGGCGGGAGGACCTACGAGCAGTACTTC
TRBV5-1	NA	TRBJ2-2	few	CASSQQGGIGTGELFF	TGCGCCAGCAGCCAACAGGGAGGGATCGGCACCGGGGAGCTGTTTTTT
TRBV11-1	TRBD2	TRBJ2-1	NA	CASSLPPGGYNEQFF	TGTGCCAGCAGCTTACCCCCCGGGGGGTACAATGAGCAGTTCTTC
TRBV15	NA	TRBJ2-7	NA	CATSTNPGQIYEQYF	TGTGCCACCAGCACCAACCCGGGACAAATATACGAGCAGTACTTC
TRBV7-8	NA	TRBJ1-5	once	CASSLVRTESNQPQHF	TGTGCCAGCAGCTTAGTCAGGACAGAGAGCAATCAGCCCCAGCATTTT
TRBV7-9	NA	TRBJ2-1	NA	CASSLDRSSSSYNEQFF	TGTGCCAGCAGCTTAGACAGGAGCTCTAGCTCCTACAATGAGCAGTTCTTC
TRBV30	NA	TRBJ1-1	NA	CAWPYKGIQDTEAFF	TGTGCCTGGCCCTACAAGGGGATCCAGGACACTGAAGCTTTCTTT
TRBV14	NA	TRBJ1-1	few	CASSQEWGGTEAFF	TGTGCCAGCAGCCAAGAGTGGGGGGGGACTGAAGCTTTCTTT
TRBV27	NA	TRBJ2-7	NA	CASSPTGSYEQYF	TGTGCCAGCAGTCCGACTGGCTCCTACGAGCAGTACTTC
TRBV10-3	NA	TRBJ1-1	NA	CAISDSGPMNTEAFF	TGTGCCATCAGTGACTCTGGGCCCATGAACACTGAAGCTTTCTTT
TRBV6-1	TRBD1	TRBJ1-2	NA	CASSARQGQFGGYTF	TGTGCCAGCAGTGCCCGACAGGGCCAGTTCGGGGGCTACACCTTC
TRBV15	NA	TRBJ1-3	once	CATSRQLGASGNTIYF	TGTGCCACCAGCAGACAGTTGGGGGCCTCTGGAAACACCATATATTTT
TRBV29-1	NA	TRBJ1-6	NA	CSVDHRPNSPLHF	TGCAGCGTTGACCACAGACCGAATTCACCCCTCCACTTT
TRBV27	TRBD1	TRBJ2-3	NA	CASSSGQGTDTQYF	TGTGCCAGCAGTTCAGGACAGGGTACAGATACGCAGTATTTT
TRBV6-5	TRBD1	TRBJ2-5	once	CASSRGQPQETQYF	TGTGCCAGCAGCCGGGGACAGCCCCAAGAGACCCAGTACTTC
TRBV4-1	NA	TRBJ2-1	NA	CASSQGGKSNEQFF	TGCGCCAGCAGCCAAGGGGGCAAGAGCAATGAGCAGTTCTTC
TRBV5-1	TRBD2	TRBJ2-1	NA	CASSLAGGTSGRGAYNEQFF	TGCGCCAGCAGCTTGGCCGGAGGGACTAGCGGGAGGGGGGCCTACAATGAGCAGTTCTTC
TRBV6-1	NA	TRBJ2-5	NA	CASSPGHGTQGAQYF	TGTGCCAGCAGCCCCGGGCACGGGACTCAGGGAGCCCAGTACTTC
TRBV11-2	TRBD2	TRBJ2-7	NA	CASSLGLAGSYEQYF	TGTGCCAGCAGCTTAGGGCTAGCGGGAAGCTACGAGCAGTACTTC
TRBV29-1	TRBD2	TRBJ2-1	NA	CSVVAGLAGVNPYNEQFF	TGCAGCGTTGTTGCGGGACTAGCGGGGGTTAATCCCTACAATGAGCAGTTCTTC
TRBV19	TRBD1	TRBJ2-5	NA	CASSTGARETQYF	TGTGCCAGCAGTACAGGGGCCAGAGAGACCCAGTACTTC
TRBV7-8	NA	TRBJ2-1	NA	CASSLEENRSYNEQFF	TGTGCCAGCAGCTTAGAGGAGAACCGCTCCTACAATGAGCAGTTCTTC
TRBV2	NA	TRBJ2-7	NA	CASSVGQGGSYEQYF	TGTGCCAGCAGTGTAGGACAAGGAGGGTCCTACGAGCAGTACTTC
TRBV6-4	NA	TRBJ2-1	few	CASSELSGTHYNEQFF	TGTGCCAGCAGTGAGCTATCCGGGACACATTACAATGAGCAGTTCTTC
TRBV5-5	TRBD2	TRBJ2-3	once	CASSGPSGTSTDTQYF	TGTGCCAGCAGCGGGCCTAGCGGGACTAGCACAGATACGCAGTATTTT
TRBV28	TRBD1	TRBJ2-7	NA	CASRTQGQGASYEQYF	TGTGCCAGCAGGACTCAGGGACAGGGGGCCTCGTACGAGCAGTACTTC
TRBV5-1	NA	TRBJ1-1	few	CASSLIGRNTEAFF	TGCGCCAGCAGCTTGATTGGCAGGAACACTGAAGCTTTCTTT
TRBV5-6	NA	TRBJ2-5	NA	CASSSTLEGDQETQYF	TGTGCCAGCAGCTCTACATTAGAAGGGGACCAAGAGACCCAGTACTTC
TRBV6-4	TRBD2	TRBJ2-2	few	CASSASGSTGELFF	TGTGCCAGCAGTGCTAGCGGGAGCACCGGGGAGCTGTTTTTT
TRBV19	NA	TRBJ1-5	NA	CASSIVGRADQPQHF	TGTGCCAGTAGTATAGTCGGCAGGGCGGATCAGCCCCAGCATTTT